A selection of T cell receptor beta chains follows, all from one sample in a study of cytomegalovirus exposure and HLA in healthy donors. Sequencing was performed with immunoSEQ multiplex PCR; in TCRdb, only in-frame clones are kept and a portion is missing. The sample yields around 180,000 clones, over 60% seen once. The sequencing input was PBMCs. The receptors shown here come from a girl aged 5-17 years in good health and CMV-seronegative. CDR3s include the opening cysteine and the closing phenylalanine or tryptophan. D genes are given only for firm matches. A row's size may be missing; if present it is once, few, many or a size class.

v_gene: TRBV19
j_gene: TRBJ1-5
d_gene: NA
abundance: NA
CDR3nt: TGTGCCAGTAGTATAGTTGTTCCAGGCGACAATCAGCCCCAGCATTTT
CDR3aa: CASSIVVPGDNQPQHF

v_gene: TRBV5-6
j_gene: TRBJ1-6
d_gene: NA
abundance: NA
CDR3nt: TGTGCCAGCAGATTCGGTGGGACGGGAGATTCACCCCTCCCCTTT
CDR3aa: CASRFGGTGDSPLPF

v_gene: TRBV6-6
j_gene: TRBJ1-6
d_gene: TRBD1
abundance: NA
CDR3nt: TGTGCCAGCAGTCCGTTCACAGGGGGACAGAATTCACCCCTCCACTTT
CDR3aa: CASSPFTGGQNSPLHF

v_gene: TRBV7-9
j_gene: TRBJ2-7
d_gene: NA
abundance: NA
CDR3nt: TGTGCCAGCAGTTTCCCCGCGACAGGTAACTACGAGCAGTACTTC
CDR3aa: CASSFPATGNYEQYF

v_gene: TRBV29-1
j_gene: TRBJ2-7
d_gene: NA
abundance: few
CDR3nt: TGCAGCGTTGAAGGAGGACAGGGAGGGCTATACGAGCAGTACTTC
CDR3aa: CSVEGGQGGLYEQYF

v_gene: TRBV14
j_gene: TRBJ1-4
d_gene: NA
abundance: few
CDR3nt: TGTGCCAGCAGCCAAGATCGGGGGTGGCATGAAAAACTGTTTTTT
CDR3aa: CASSQDRGWHEKLFF

v_gene: TRBV7-8
j_gene: TRBJ2-2
d_gene: NA
abundance: few
CDR3nt: TGTGCCAGCAGCTTAGTGGGGGGGCCGGGTGCCGGGGAGCTGTTTTTT
CDR3aa: CASSLVGGPGAGELFF

v_gene: TRBV29-1
j_gene: TRBJ2-7
d_gene: TRBD2
abundance: once
CDR3nt: TGCAGCGTTGTCACGGGGGGACTCCTAGCCTCCTACGAGCAGTACTTC
CDR3aa: CSVVTGGLLASYEQYF

v_gene: TRBV19
j_gene: TRBJ2-7
d_gene: NA
abundance: NA
CDR3nt: TGTGCCAGTAGTATGGGCTACCACGCGGGCTACGAGCAGTACTTC
CDR3aa: CASSMGYHAGYEQYF

v_gene: TRBV10-3
j_gene: TRBJ2-7
d_gene: TRBD1
abundance: NA
CDR3nt: TGTGCCACCGTGCAGGGTGAACAGGGGACCTACGAGCAGTACTTC
CDR3aa: CATVQGEQGTYEQYF

v_gene: TRBV27
j_gene: TRBJ2-1
d_gene: NA
abundance: NA
CDR3nt: TGTGCCAGCAGTTTATATCGGGCGCGGCGGGAAGAGCAGTTCTTC
CDR3aa: CASSLYRARREEQFF

v_gene: TRBV30
j_gene: TRBJ2-5
d_gene: NA
abundance: few
CDR3nt: TGTGCCTGGAGTGACGGGGCGGGGTCCCTTGAGACCCAGTACTTC
CDR3aa: CAWSDGAGSLETQYF

v_gene: TRBV6-1
j_gene: TRBJ1-1
d_gene: NA
abundance: few
CDR3nt: TGTGCCAGCACCCCAGCGGGTGAAGCTTTCTTT
CDR3aa: CASTPAGEAFF

v_gene: TRBV6-6
j_gene: TRBJ1-4
d_gene: NA
abundance: NA
CDR3nt: TGTGCCAGCAGTCCAAACAGGGCAACTAATGAAAAACTGTTTTTT
CDR3aa: CASSPNRATNEKLFF

v_gene: TRBV11-2
j_gene: TRBJ1-4
d_gene: TRBD1
abundance: NA
CDR3nt: TGTGCCAGCACCCGGGACAGGAGTGAAAAACTGTTTTTT
CDR3aa: CASTRDRSEKLFF

v_gene: TRBV18
j_gene: TRBJ2-2
d_gene: NA
abundance: NA
CDR3nt: TGTGCCAGCTCACCAGAACGGTTGGGCCTCGGGGAGCTGTTTTTT
CDR3aa: CASSPERLGLGELFF

v_gene: TRBV25-1
j_gene: TRBJ2-7
d_gene: NA
abundance: few
CDR3nt: TGTGCCAGCAGTGAATTCCAACAGGGTCAGCAGTACTTC
CDR3aa: CASSEFQQGQQYF